The clone carrying this T cell receptor (beta chain) has a single count. Its antigen is currently unknown. The germline gene is not matched at one end of the junction; a read error may be the cause. This entry comes from a study of tumor-infiltrating lymphocytes in primary liver carcinoma. Study-level points and caveats: Only around 7.5-25% of top clones occurred in all five tumor regions.

Researchers generated TCR beta cDNA from about 500 ng of total RNA, relying on a constant-region primer. Amplification in three nested multiplex PCR rounds with slightly modified ARM-PCR gave rise to TCR beta libraries. It was with TRBV1-TRBV30 forward primers and a C-beta reverse primer that the first two PCR rounds were run, at about 10 cycles each. TCRdb fed the multiplex PCR reads into MiXCR, producing one record per CDR3 protein. The sample contains 20,000 to 25,000 distinct CDR3 sequences, roughly three quarters of which appear only once. The source material, about 18-33 mg of unsorted bulk tissue, was used to co-extract RNA and DNA. There were over 85% viable tumor cells in every single sample of tumor. CDR1 and CDR2 (germline): MNHNS, SASEGT. The length of the CDR3 is 18 residues.

The sequence came from a woman in her twenties or thirties with primary liver carcinoma and hepatitis B virus infection. Material for sequencing was liver tumor tissue from sampling region 5. The sample's subset: tumor region T5, tumor centre. J is TRBJ1-2 and V is TRBV6-1, with unresolved D. The CDR3 coding sequence is TGTGCCAGCAGTAAAAGGTTCCTGGTCCTTAGATCTAACTATGGCTACAGCTTC. This gives the protein CASSKRFLVLRSNYGYSF.